What follows is one T cell receptor beta chain and its context. This sample was taken from a study of blood T cell repertoires in COVID-19. Original analysis: Using reference gene primer amplification, nucleated cell counts were estimated. The table came from immunoSEQ multiplex PCR; TCRdb's copy has only in-frame clones and leaves some out. The V and J calls and the clone size are those of that table, but D and trimming were determined from the DNA. The data show around 280,000 clones, with around nine tenths seen just once and over 6% held by the top ten. Residents of about two dozen US areas, aged roughly 18 to 90 years, made up the participants. This TCR came from a woman between 35 and 50 years old who had recovered from COVID-19. Source material: PBMCs or T cells enriched from blood (not recorded which).

The chain's CDR3 is CASSHREVQPQHF. The CDR3 DNA reads as TGTGCCAGCAGCCACAGGGAGGTACAGCCCCAGCATTTT. The V call is TRBV16, the J call TRBJ1-5, with D maybe TRBD1 (5 bases). Between the trimmed V and J ends, which lost 3 bases and 7 bases, there was a span of 10 bases. The CDR3 consists of 13 residues. Germline CDR1 reads KGHSY; CDR2 reads FQNENV. The full variable domain, rest sourced from reference TRBV16 and TRBJ1-5, is GEEVAQTPKHLVRGEGQKAKLYCAPIKGHSYVFWYQQVLKNEFKFLISFQNENVFDETGMPKERFSAKCLPNSPCSLEIQATKLEDSAVYFCASSHREVQPQHFGDGTRLSIL.